This TCR beta chain originates from a study of spatial heterogeneity in lung cancer. Overall study context: Combinations of a unique TCR and a UMI were tallied in raw reads, and on average each appeared more than ten times.

Whole-study results and caveats: Counts of expanded alpha and beta TCRs within tumors tracked the tumor nonsynonymous mutation count.

As to time point: sample taken at primary tumor resection. This CDR3 spans 12 amino acids. V was shortened by 1 base and J by 6 bases, with 7 bases between the two germline ends. Germline assignment: CDR1 SGHAT and CDR2 FQNNGV. This clonotype is medium-sized within its sample. The antigen is undetermined. TCR cDNA molecules each had a unique molecular identifier. TCRdb recomputed calls from the 5' RACE reads with MiXCR, one row per CDR3 protein. The repertoire has more than 3,000 distinct CDR3 sequences, over 4% of them found once; the top ten carry approximately 51%. This clonotype originated in a male donor with early-stage non-small cell lung cancer. This rearrangement joins TRBV11-2 to TRBJ2-7; D might be TRBD1 (5 bases). The sequenced sample was lung tumor tissue, obtained at surgery. In DNA form, the CDR3 reads TGTGCCAGCAGCTTAGGCAGGGCCGAGCAGTACTTC. Its protein product is CASSLGRAEQYF.